This passage covers 17 T cell receptor beta chains from one sample sequenced in a study of CD8+CD57+ T cells in acquired aplastic anemia. CDR3 and TCR beta VDJ profiling relied on a genomic DNA template. TCRdb fed the reads into MiXCR, producing one record per CDR3 protein. The repertoire holds about 400,000 distinct CDR3 sequences, about two thirds seen once, with 3% to 4.5% in the top ten. Sequenced input: sorted CD4+, CD8+, or CD8+CD57+ T cells (not recorded which) from PBMCs. The source of these receptors is a human donor in good health, serving as a control.

This clonotype appeared many times. This chain connects TRBV7-2 to TRBJ1-2; the D gene is possibly TRBD1 (5 bases). The CDR3 extends over 14 amino acids. Germline CDR1 and CDR2: SGHTA and FQGNSA. V was shortened by 4 bases and J by 8 bases, with 17 bases between the two germline ends. The CDR3 bases are TGTGCCAGCAGCTCAGGACACACCCCAGGGGGCTACACCTTC. This sequence encodes CASSSGHTPGGYTF.

V and J are TRBV7-8 and TRBJ1-1, with D uncertain. CDR1 and CDR2 from the germline V gene are SGHVS and FQNEAQ. V lost 5 bases to trimming and J lost 4 bases, with 11 bases between them. There are 13 residues in the CDR3. CDR3 loop: CASSERRTTEAFF. The CDR3 nucleotides are TGTGCCAGCAGCGAGAGAAGAACCACTGAAGCTTTCTTT.

The chain has TRBV11-3 and TRBJ2-3, with 12 bases lining up with TRBD2. This CDR3 comprises 17 residues. Germline assignment: CDR1 SGHNT and CDR2 YENEEA. J was trimmed by 1 base and V by 8 bases; bases with no gene match: 10. CDR3 in amino acids: CASEKGLAGLGTDTQYF. For the CDR3, the DNA is TGTGCCAGCGAAAAAGGACTAGCGGGATTAGGCACAGATACGCAGTATTTT.

The V call is TRBV11-2, the J call TRBJ1-2; D unresolved. This CDR3 comprises 14 residues. Trimming took 5 bases from V and 3 from J, leaving 13 bases between them. The V gene's germline CDR1 is SGHAT and CDR2 FQNNGV. CDR3 sequence reads: CASSVLPDHYGYTF. The CDR3 bases are TGTGCCAGCAGCGTTCTCCCGGACCACTATGGCTACACCTTC.

The chain recombines TRBV7-2 with TRBJ2-1; a weak D match, TRBD2 (6 bases). Germline V gives CDR1 SGHTA, CDR2 FQGNSA. Trimming took off 3 bases at V and 11 bases at J, with 23 bases between the two ends. The CDR3 length is 16 residues. The chain's CDR3 is CASSFTTGETYEQQFF. DNA for the CDR3: TGTGCCAGCAGCTTTACTACGGGGGAGACCTACGAGCAGCAGTTCTTC.

V and J are TRBV12-3 or TRBV12-4 and TRBJ2-7; 8 bases are shared with TRBD2. This CDR3 spans 14 amino acids. Trimming took 6 bases from V and 0 from J; bases not matched to a gene: 4. The CDR3 loop is CASSRGTSSYEQYF. CDR3 nucleotide sequence: TGTGCCAGCAGCAGAGGGACTAGCTCCTACGAGCAGTACTTC.

This chain links TRBV10-3 with TRBJ2-5; TRBD1 agrees at 10 bases. Germline-derived CDR1 and CDR2 are ENHRY and SYGVKD. The J segment lost 3 bases and the V segment lost 11 bases, leaving 3 bases of the junction unmatched. The CDR3 runs 12 residues. The CDR3 reads CASGQGEETQYF. The CDR3, as DNA: TGTGCCTCAGGACAGGGGGAAGAGACCCAGTACTTC.

A remark on this clonotype: This CDR3 is missing its conserved last phenylalanine or tryptophan, likely due to a read error. The limits of the CDR3 on the DNA are not certain, so only TCRdb's listed CDR3 is given. V gene TRBV9 combines with J gene TRBJ2-7; the table's TRBD1 call for D was not verified on the DNA. The CDR3 has 12 amino acids, counting both end residues. CDR1 is SGDLS and CDR2 is YYNGEE in the germline V gene. The chain's CDR3 is CASSLAGGFYNE.

The chain carries TRBV7-2 and TRBJ2-7, with unresolved D. The germline gives CDR1 SGHTA, CDR2 FQGNSA. This CDR3 is built from 12 residues. V was clipped by 2 bases and J by 3 bases, with 5 bases between them. CDR3 sequence reads: CASSLIIYEQYF. CDR3 coding DNA: TGTGCCAGCAGCTTAATAATCTACGAGCAGTACTTC.

This clonotype appeared many times. CDR3 loop: CSFWTENTGELFF. The CDR3 DNA sequence: TGCAGCTTTTGGACTGAGAACACCGGGGAGCTGTTTTTT. The chain couples TRBV29-1 to TRBJ2-2; tentatively, D is TRBD2 (5 bases). The V end was cut by 8 bases, the J end by 1 base, with 11 bases between. Germline CDR1 SQVTM, CDR2 ANQGSEA. CDR3 length: 13 residues.

This clonotype was observed at least ten times. V gene TRBV3-1 combines with J gene TRBJ1-1; the D is unclear. Between the trimmed V and J ends, which lost 6 bases and 4 bases, there was a span of 15 bases. Looked up from germline, CDR1 is LGHDT and CDR2 is YNNKEL (reference sequence). This CDR3 is 14 amino acids long. This chain's CDR3 is CASSRIGRGTEAFF. As DNA, the CDR3 is TGTGCCAGCAGTCGGATAGGTCGGGGCACTGAAGCTTTCTTT.

The CDR3 region has the DNA TGTGCCAGCCTGTCGGACAGGGGGATAGGCCACACCTTC. Encoded protein: CASLSDRGIGHTF. J is TRBJ1-2 and V is TRBV7-9; 10 nucleotides agree with TRBD1. V gave up 8 bases and J gave up 12 bases; unmatched junction bases: 12. This CDR3 is 13 amino acids long. Per germline, CDR1 SEHNR and CDR2 FQNEAQ (reference sequence).

V usage is TRBV12-3 or TRBV12-4 and J usage is TRBJ2-5; D may be TRBD2 (5 bases). This CDR3 is 11 amino acids long. V shed 5 bases and J shed 7 bases, with 8 bases lying between them. The CDR3 loop reads CASSPEGTQYF. The CDR3 DNA follows: TGTGCCAGCAGTCCAGAGGGGACCCAGTACTTC.

This chain uses TRBV4-3 with TRBJ2-5; D gene uncertain. Trimming shortened V by 1 base and J by 6 bases, and 15 bases separated the two germline ends. This CDR3 has 15 amino acids. Germline CDR1 reads LGHNA; CDR2 reads YSLEER. CDR3 protein: CASSQVEGSRQTQYF. CDR3 coding DNA: TGCGCCAGCAGCCAAGTCGAAGGTTCCAGGCAGACCCAGTACTTC.

V is TRBV4-1 and J is TRBJ2-5; 15 bases line up with TRBD2. V lost 4 bases to trimming and J lost 5 bases; unmatched junction nucleotides: 8. Germline V CDR1 and CDR2: MGHRA, YSYEKL. The CDR3 has 17 amino acids. The CDR3 reads CASSPGTSGGLGETQYF. For the CDR3, the DNA is TGCGCCAGCAGCCCCGGGACTAGCGGGGGGTTAGGGGAGACCCAGTACTTC.

In nucleotides, the CDR3 is TGTGCCACCAGCACCTACTACGAGCAGTACTTC. Translated, it gives CATSTYYEQYF. J is TRBJ2-7 and V is TRBV15; D call uncertain. The V gene's germline CDR1 is LNHNV and CDR2 YYDKDF (reference sequence). The CDR3 extends over 11 amino acids. The V and J ends lost 4 bases and 3 bases respectively, with 4 bases between them.

Concerning this clonotype itself: Because the CDR3 is missing its conserved closing phenylalanine or tryptophan, this is likely a read error. No DNA is shown, since the ends of the CDR3 on it are uncertain; the CDR3 is the one TCRdb lists. V gene TRBV7-4 combines with J gene TRBJ1-1. Germline loops: CDR1 SGHVT, CDR2 SQSDAQ. The CDR3 has 13 amino acids, counting both end residues. The CDR3 protein is CASSVRPYTEDFY.